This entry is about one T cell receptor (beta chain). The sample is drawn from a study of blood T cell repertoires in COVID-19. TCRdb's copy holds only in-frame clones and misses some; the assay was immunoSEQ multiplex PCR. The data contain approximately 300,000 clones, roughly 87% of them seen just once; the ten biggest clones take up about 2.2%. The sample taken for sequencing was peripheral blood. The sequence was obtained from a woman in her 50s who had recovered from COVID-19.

The CDR3 DNA sequence: TGTGCCAGCAGTCCACCGGACTTCCACACCGGGGAGCTGTTTTTT. The encoded protein is CASSPPDFHTGELFF. V usage is TRBV27 and J usage is TRBJ2-2; a weak D match, TRBD2 (5 bases). V lost 5 bases to trimming and J lost 3 bases, with 13 bases between them. CDR1 is MNHEY and CDR2 is SMNVEV in the germline V gene (reference sequence). CDR3 length: 15 residues.